This T cell receptor (beta chain) appears in the sequencing data of a study of Tregs in tolerant kidney transplant recipients. Findings of the study overall: Tregs expanded with activated donor B cells seemed most donor-specific.

The length of the CDR3 is 13 residues. V lost 2 bases to trimming and J lost 2 bases, with 7 bases between them. Germline V gives CDR1 MNHNS, CDR2 SASEGT. Assay used: immunoSEQ multiplex PCR; TCRdb lists only in-frame clones, some missing. Found here are tens of thousands of clones, roughly 98% of them singletons; the top ten hold 0.34%. On this clone itself: Its target is not known.

The receptor was derived from a human donor who received a combined kidney and bone marrow transplant. J is TRBJ2-7 and V is TRBV6-1; no clear D. The material was Tregs from blood, obtained before the transplant. CDR3 sequence reads: CASSETLAYEQYF. CDR3 DNA sequence: TGTGCCAGCAGTGAAACCCTAGCCTACGAGCAGTACTTC.